The subject of this entry is one T cell receptor (beta chain). The data were taken from a study of blood T cell repertoires in COVID-19. As for the study in general: Italy, Spain and the United States were the sources of the convalescent and acute COVID-19 samples.

Original processing methods: Reference gene primer amplification gave nucleated cell count estimates. Measured with immunoSEQ multiplex PCR; TCRdb has only the in-frame clones, and not every one. The V and J calls and the clone size are those of that table, but D and trimming were determined from the DNA. Of 100,000 to 110,000 clones in the sample, more than 85% were seen once. What was sequenced was peripheral blood. The sequence came from a man aged 50 to 60 with active COVID-19.

The CDR3 reads CSASPGSSNQPQHF. DNA of the CDR3: TGCAGTGCTAGTCCGGGATCTAGCAATCAGCCCCAGCATTTT. J is TRBJ1-5 and V is TRBV20-1; no reliable D call. Looked up from germline, CDR1 is DFQATT and CDR2 is SNEGSKA (reference sequence). V was trimmed by 3 bases and J by 0 bases, leaving 9 bases between them. The CDR3 spans 14 residues.